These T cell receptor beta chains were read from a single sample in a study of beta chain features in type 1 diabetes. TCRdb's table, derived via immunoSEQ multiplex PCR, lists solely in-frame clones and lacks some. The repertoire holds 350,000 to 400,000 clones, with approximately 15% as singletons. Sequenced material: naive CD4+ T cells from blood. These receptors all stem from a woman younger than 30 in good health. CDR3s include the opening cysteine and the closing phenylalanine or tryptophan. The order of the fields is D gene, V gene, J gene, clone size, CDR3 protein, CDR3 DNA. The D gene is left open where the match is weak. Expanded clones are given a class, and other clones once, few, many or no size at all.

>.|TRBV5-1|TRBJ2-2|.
CASSLVAGVNTGELFF
TGCGCCAGCAGCTTGGTAGCCGGCGTAAACACCGGGGAGCTGTTTTTT
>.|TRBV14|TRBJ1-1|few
CASSQDLGAALNTEAFF
TGTGCCAGCAGCCAAGATCTTGGGGCCGCACTGAACACTGAAGCTTTCTTT
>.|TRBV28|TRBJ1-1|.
CAATGNTEAFF
TGTGCCGCGACGGGGAACACTGAAGCTTTCTTT
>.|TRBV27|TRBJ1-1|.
CASTHDRSLNTEAFF
TGTGCCAGCACCCATGACAGGTCACTGAACACTGAAGCTTTCTTT
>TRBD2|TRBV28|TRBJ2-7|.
CASTFGTSGSREQYF
TGTGCCAGCACCTTCGGGACTAGCGGGAGTCGAGAGCAGTACTTC
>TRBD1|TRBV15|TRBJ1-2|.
CATSRGRQGDGYTF
TGTGCCACCAGCAGAGGGCGACAGGGGGATGGCTACACCTTC
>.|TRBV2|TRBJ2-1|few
CASSVFRVTYNEQFF
TGTGCCAGCAGTGTGTTTAGAGTAACTTACAATGAGCAGTTCTTC
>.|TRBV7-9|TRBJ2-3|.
CASSPGDGRTDTQYF
TGTGCCAGCAGCCCGGGAGATGGGCGCACAGATACGCAGTATTTT
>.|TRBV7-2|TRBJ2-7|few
CASSLEGWGEQYF
TGTGCCAGCAGCCTGGAGGGATGGGGCGAGCAGTACTTC
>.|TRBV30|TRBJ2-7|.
CAWSFGAYEQYF
TGTGCCTGGAGTTTCGGGGCCTACGAGCAGTACTTC
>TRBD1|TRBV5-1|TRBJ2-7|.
CASSTLYGFRDRDSHEQYF
TGCGCCAGCAGCACCCTGTACGGCTTCCGGGACAGGGATTCCCACGAGCAGTACTTC
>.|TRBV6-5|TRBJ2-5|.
CASTIDRGARETQYF
TGTGCCAGCACTATAGATCGGGGGGCCCGGGAGACCCAGTACTTC
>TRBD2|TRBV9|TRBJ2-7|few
CASSVSSGTIYEQYF
TGTGCCAGCAGCGTATCGAGCGGGACTATCTACGAGCAGTACTTC
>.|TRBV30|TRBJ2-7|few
CAWSVAGTGTYEQYF
TGTGCCTGGAGTGTAGCCGGGACTGGAACCTACGAGCAGTACTTC
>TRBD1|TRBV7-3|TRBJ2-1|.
CASSLSGTASARGFF
TGTGCCAGCAGCTTATCAGGGACAGCCTCGGCTCGGGGGTTCTTC
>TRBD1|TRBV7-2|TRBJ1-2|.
CASSPYRGREVDGYTF
TGTGCCAGCAGCCCCTACAGGGGCAGAGAGGTGGATGGCTACACCTTC
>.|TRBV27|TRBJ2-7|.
CASSPKALIYEQYF
TGTGCCAGCAGTCCCAAAGCACTGATCTACGAGCAGTACTTC
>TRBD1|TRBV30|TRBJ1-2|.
CAFGGTANYGYTF
TGTGCCTTTGGGGGGACAGCCAACTATGGCTACACCTTC
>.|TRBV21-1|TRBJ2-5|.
CASSTRTGTGGGQTQYF
TGTGCCAGCAGCACCCGGACCGGGACAGGGGGTGGGCAGACCCAGTACTTC
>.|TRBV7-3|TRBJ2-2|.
CASRGLYTGELFF
TGTGCCTCCCGGGGATTGTACACCGGGGAGCTGTTTTTT
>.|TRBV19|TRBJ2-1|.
CASSSLVVPDNEQFF
TGTGCCAGTAGTTCATTGGTAGTACCCGACAATGAGCAGTTCTTC
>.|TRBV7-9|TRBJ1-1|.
CASSPGQGNTEAFF
TGTGCCAGCAGCCCGGGACAAGGAAACACTGAAGCTTTCTTT
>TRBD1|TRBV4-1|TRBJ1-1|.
CASSLGQGKGKAFF
TGCGCCAGCAGCCTAGGACAGGGAAAGGGAAAAGCTTTCTTT
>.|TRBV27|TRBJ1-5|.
CASSLERNQPQHF
TGTGCCAGCAGTTTAGAGAGGAATCAGCCCCAGCATTTT
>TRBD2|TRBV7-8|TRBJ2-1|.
CASSLRKTGTSLSGHEQFF
TGTGCCAGCAGTCTAAGAAAAACAGGGACTAGTTTGAGTGGGCATGAGCAGTTCTTC
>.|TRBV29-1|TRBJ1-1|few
CSGARDSYLPFF
TGCAGCGGCGCAAGGGACTCCTATCTACCTTTCTTT
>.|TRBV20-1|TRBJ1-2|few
CSATTAYGYTF
TGCAGTGCTACGACAGCATATGGCTACACCTTC
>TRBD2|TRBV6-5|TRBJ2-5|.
CASTRGASGQETQYF
TGTGCCAGCACTCGGGGTGCTAGCGGACAAGAGACCCAGTACTTC
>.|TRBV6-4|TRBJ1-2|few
CASSAETGTYGYTF
TGTGCCAGCAGTGCCGAGACAGGTACCTATGGCTACACCTTC
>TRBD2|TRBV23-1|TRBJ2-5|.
CASSQSTLAGVETQYF
TGCGCCAGCAGTCAATCGACCCTAGCGGGAGTAGAGACCCAGTACTTC
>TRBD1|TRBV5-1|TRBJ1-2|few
CASSSGTGNYGYTF
TGCGCCAGCAGCTCCGGGACAGGAAACTATGGCTACACCTTC
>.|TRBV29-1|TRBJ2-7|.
CSVVVGNGGEQYF
TGCAGCGTTGTAGTAGGGAATGGAGGGGAGCAGTACTTC
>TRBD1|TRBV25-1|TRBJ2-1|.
CASSQTGGPYNEQFF
TGTGCCAGCAGTCAAACAGGGGGCCCCTACAATGAGCAGTTCTTC
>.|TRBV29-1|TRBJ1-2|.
CSVNRDLLNYGYTF
TGCAGCGTCAACCGGGATCTCCTTAACTATGGCTACACCTTC
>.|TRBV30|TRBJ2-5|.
CAWSGPLRETQYF
TGTGCCTGGAGTGGACCTCTGAGGGAGACCCAGTACTTC
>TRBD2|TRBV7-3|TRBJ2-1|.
CASSPRTSGRTTRNNEQFF
TGTGCCAGCAGCCCGCGGACTAGCGGGAGAACAACCCGAAACAATGAGCAGTTCTTC
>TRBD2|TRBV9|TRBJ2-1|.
CASSVEGAGYNEQFF
TGTGCCAGCAGCGTAGAAGGAGCGGGGTACAATGAGCAGTTCTTC
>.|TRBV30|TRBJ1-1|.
CAWSTGILGEAFF
TGTGCCTGGAGTACAGGGATATTAGGTGAAGCTTTCTTT
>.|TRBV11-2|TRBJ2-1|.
CASSPSALSYNEQFF
TGTGCCAGCAGCCCCAGTGCCCTCTCCTACAATGAGCAGTTCTTC
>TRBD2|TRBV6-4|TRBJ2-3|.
CASSEAGGDTDTQYF
TGTGCCAGCAGTGAGGCGGGAGGAGACACAGATACGCAGTATTTT
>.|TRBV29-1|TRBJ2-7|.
CSVEVSSYEQYF
TGCAGCGTTGAAGTCAGCTCCTACGAGCAGTACTTC
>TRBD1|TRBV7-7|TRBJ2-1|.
CASSSRTGDEQFF
TGTGCCAGCAGTTCTCGAACAGGGGATGAGCAGTTCTTC
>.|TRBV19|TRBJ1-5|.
CASSNRQVSGNQPQHF
TGTGCCAGTAGTAACAGACAGGTGTCGGGCAATCAGCCCCAGCATTTT
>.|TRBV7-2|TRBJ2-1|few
CASSSQFNQFF
TGTGCCAGCAGCTCTCAGTTTAATCAGTTCTTC
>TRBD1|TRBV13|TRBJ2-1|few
CASSRDRAAGVRVNEQFF
TGTGCCAGCAGCCGGGACAGGGCGGCGGGAGTACGCGTGAATGAGCAGTTCTTC
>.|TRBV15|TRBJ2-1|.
CATSRSTNNEQFF
TGTGCCACCAGCAGATCTACTAATAATGAGCAGTTCTTC
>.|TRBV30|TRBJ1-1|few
CAWTAGLKNTEAFF
TGTGCCTGGACTGCGGGACTGAAGAACACTGAAGCTTTCTTT
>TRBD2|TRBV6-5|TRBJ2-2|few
CASRISGGTGELFF
TGTGCCAGCAGGATTAGCGGGGGCACCGGGGAGCTGTTTTTT
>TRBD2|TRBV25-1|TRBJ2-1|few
CASSLSGFRLAAYNEQFF
TGTGCCAGCAGTCTCTCGGGTTTTAGACTAGCGGCCTACAATGAGCAGTTCTTC
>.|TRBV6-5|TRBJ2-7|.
CASSLKTRYEQYF
TGTGCCAGCAGCCTTAAGACACGATACGAGCAGTACTTC
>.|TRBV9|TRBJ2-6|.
CASTAGQLWANVLTF
TGTGCCAGCACGGCGGGACAGCTCTGGGCCAACGTCCTGACTTTC
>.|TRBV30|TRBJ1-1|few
CAWSVLGDWAFF
TGTGCCTGGAGTGTATTGGGGGACTGGGCTTTCTTT
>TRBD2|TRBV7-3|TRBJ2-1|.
CASSLMSGRANNEQFF
TGTGCCAGCAGCTTAATGAGCGGGAGGGCCAACAATGAGCAGTTCTTC